The 12 T cell receptor beta chains reported below all come from one sample, sequenced in a study of CD8+ T cells in alopecia areata. As to treatment: oral pan-JAK inhibitor, 5-10 mg twice daily. The sequencing template was cDNA reverse transcribed from extracted RNA. Profiled with immunoSEQ multiplex PCR; TCRdb holds only in-frame clones, not every one. The table includes roughly 200,000 clones, roughly two fifths detected once. Sequenced material: CD4+ T cells sorted from blood, taken at roughly week 30, from a patient treated with tofacitinib. These receptors originate from a human donor with alopecia areata.

The rearrangement joins TRBV7-8 to TRBJ1-1; tentative D call: TRBD1 (5 bases). The ends were cut back, 4 bases at V and 2 bases at J, with 8 bases in the middle. Germline V CDR1 and CDR2: SGHVS, FQNEAQ. CDR3 length equals 13 residues. Written as DNA, the CDR3 is TGTGCCAGCAGCTCTGGACACAACACTGAAGCTTTCTTT. Translating gives CASSSGHNTEAFF.

Regarding this clone: Other DNA sequences in the same sample also yield this CDR3. V is TRBV30 and J is TRBJ2-3, with a tentative D call TRBD2 (5 bases). Germline-derived CDR1 and CDR2 are GTSNPN and SVGIG (reference sequence). V was shortened by 0 bases and J by 4 bases, with 8 bases between the two germline ends. The CDR3 sequence is 13 residues long. The CDR3 sequence: CAWSVKGADTQYF. The CDR3 DNA follows: TGTGCCTGGAGTGTTAAGGGAGCAGATACGCAGTATTTT.

V gene TRBV18 combines with J gene TRBJ1-2; D gene unclear. CDR1 and CDR2 (germline): KGHSH, LQKENI. V gave up 8 bases and J gave up 3 bases, with 13 bases separating them. The CDR3 has 13 residues. The CDR3 sequence is CASQEPLHYGYTF. DNA for the CDR3: TGTGCCAGCCAGGAGCCCTTACACTATGGCTACACCTTC.

This clone was recorded once. The chain links TRBV28 to TRBJ1-2; no firm D call. The CDR3 has 12 residues. The V gene lost 4 bases and the J gene lost 7 bases, with 10 bases spanning the gap. From germline, CDR1 is MDHEN and CDR2 SYDVKM. CDR3 residues: CASSSSGSGYTF. In DNA, the CDR3 is TGTGCCAGCAGTTCCTCCGGATCTGGCTACACCTTC.

The chain links TRBV30 to TRBJ1-5; a possible D gene is TRBD1 (5 bases). CDR1 GTSNPN and CDR2 SVGIG come from the germline V gene (reference sequence). There are 14 residues in the CDR3. V was cut by 0 bases and J by 4 bases, with 10 bases left in between. The DNA for the CDR3 is TGTGCCTGGAGTGTATACGGGGGAAATCAGCCCCAGCATTTT. Encoded protein: CAWSVYGGNQPQHF.

The chain links TRBV4-1 to TRBJ2-7; possible D gene TRBD2, 5 bases. V lost 3 bases and J lost 8, with 14 bases in between. Germline V gene data show CDR1 as MGHRA and CDR2 as YSYEKL. The CDR3 sequence is 13 residues long. CDR3 in DNA: TGCGCCAGCAGCCACCCCCCTAGCAATCAGCAGTACTTC. Its protein product is CASSHPPSNQQYF.

The chain joins TRBV6-5 to TRBJ1-6; TRBD1 aligns across 7 bases. The junction had 8 bases not matched to a gene; V was cut back by 2 bases and J by 7 bases. The germline V gene has CDR1 MNHEY and CDR2 SVGAGI. The CDR3 is 16 residues long. This chain's CDR3 is CASSYTRQGSNSPLHF. In DNA, the CDR3 is TGTGCCAGCAGTTACACAAGACAGGGTAGCAATTCACCCCTCCACTTT.

This clone was seen a handful of times. The chain employs TRBV6-5 and TRBJ2-3; TRBD1 or TRBD2 may be the D gene (5 bases each). The CDR3 sequence is 14 residues long. The ends were cut back, 10 bases at V and 8 bases at J, with 22 bases in the middle. In germline, CDR1 is MNHEY, CDR2 SVGAGI. The CDR3 spells CATLSGGLDVTQYF. The DNA for the CDR3 is TGTGCCACGCTCTCTGGGGGATTAGACGTTACGCAGTATTTT.

The chain couples TRBV5-1 to TRBJ2-1, with 12 bases matching TRBD1. V dropped 0 bases and J dropped 8; count of bases not matched to a gene: 3. The CDR3 has 15 amino acids. The germline gives CDR1 SGHRS, CDR2 YFSETQ. CDR3 amino acids: CASSLGDRGLYEQFF. The CDR3 DNA is TGCGCCAGCAGCTTGGGGGACAGGGGGCTCTATGAGCAGTTCTTC.

The table lists this clone with a few counts. The CDR3 DNA is TGTGCCACCAAGGACGTTCGAGACACCGAATACTCCTACAATGAGCAGTTCTTC. It specifies CATKDVRDTEYSYNEQFF. The chain links TRBV15 to TRBJ2-1, with D uncertain. Trimming stripped 7 bases from V and 0 bases from J, with 22 bases between. There are 18 residues in the CDR3. CDR1 and CDR2 (germline): LNHNV, YYDKDF (reference sequence).

The CDR3 DNA reads as TGTGCCAGCAGCTTCTCTACTCTCTATGGCTACACCTTC. It codes for CASSFSTLYGYTF. The V call is TRBV7-2, the J call TRBJ1-2; D gene ambiguous. V was shortened by 3 bases and J by 4 bases, with 9 bases between the two germline ends. This CDR3 is built from 13 residues. Germline loops: CDR1 SGHTA, CDR2 FQGNSA.

In this sample, this clone turned up a few times. The chain carries TRBV5-1 and TRBJ2-2; no reliable D call. Germline V gene lookup returns CDR1 SGHRS and CDR2 YFSETQ. There are 16 residues in the CDR3. Trimming shortened V by 4 bases and J by 6 bases, and 19 bases separated the two germline ends. The CDR3, as DNA: TGCGCCAGCAGCCCTTCCCCTGGAGTACGCGCCGGGGAGCTGTTTTTT. Translated: CASSPSPGVRAGELFF.